The 15 T cell receptor beta chains below were found in one sample sequenced in a study of identical twins. TCRdb passed the 5' RACE reads through MiXCR, listing each CDR3 protein once. Among around 250,000 distinct CDR3 sequences, 12% were seen once, and the ten largest hold under 4.5%. This same sample was also taken into another study, of yellow fever vaccine responses in identical twins.

Material for sequencing was memory (CD45RO+) T cells sorted from blood. These TCRs come from a woman under 30 in good health.

On this clonotype itself: The junction shows a germline mismatch at one end, possibly a read error. The chain recombines TRBV7-9 with TRBJ2-1, with a weak D call TRBD2 (5 bases). Germline-derived CDR1 and CDR2 are SEHNR and FQNEAQ (reference sequence). This CDR3 spans 14 amino acids. The CDR3: CARSLISAADEQFF. The CDR3 region has the DNA TGTGCCAGAAGCTTAATTAGCGCGGCGGATGAGCAGTTCTTC.

This clonotype has just a few counts. The chain employs TRBV21-1 and TRBJ2-2; the table's D call, TRBD1, has no DNA check behind it. TRBV21-1 is a known pseudogene. CDR3 length equals 10 residues. The CDR3 DNA sequence: TGTGCCAAGGGCGCCGGGGAGCTGTTTTTT. Translated: CAKGAGELFF.

This chain links TRBV12-3 or TRBV12-4 with TRBJ2-2, with 8 nucleotides matching TRBD2. The CDR3 is 17 residues long. V shed 5 bases, J shed 4 bases, and the junction held 12 bases outside the gene matches. The CDR3 sequence: CASSPNAAGAGTGELFF. The CDR3 DNA sequence: TGTGCCAGCAGTCCTAACGCAGCGGGAGCCGGCACCGGGGAGCTGTTTTTT.

As for this clonotype: It may be a read error: a sequence one base away is much more abundant. The gene calls are TRBV12-3 or TRBV12-4 and TRBJ2-7, with TRBD1 identical over 7 bases. With V trimmed by 8 bases and J by 2 bases, 12 bases remained unmatched. This CDR3 contains 15 residues. The CDR3 DNA reads TGTGCCAGCTCCCGTGTGGGACAGAACACCTACGAGCAGTACTTC. Its translation is CASSRVGQNTYEQYF.

The rearrangement links TRBV11-2 to TRBJ2-3, with 12 bases aligning to TRBD2. V shed 4 bases, J shed 6 bases, and the junction held 5 bases outside the gene matches. Germline V gene data show CDR1 as SGHAT and CDR2 as FQNNGV. This CDR3 region has 15 residues. The CDR3 sequence is CASSSSGRALDTQYF. CDR3 coding DNA: TGTGCCAGCAGCTCTAGCGGGAGGGCCCTCGATACGCAGTATTTT.

The V gene is TRBV29-1, the J gene TRBJ1-4; the D is unclear. With 7 bases removed from V and 5 bases from J, the gap between germline ends came to 5 bases. This CDR3 has 10 residues. Germline V gives CDR1 SQVTM, CDR2 ANQGSEA. The CDR3 nucleotides are TGCAGCGCCAGAAATGAAAAACTGTTTTTT. Encoded protein: CSARNEKLFF.

A few counts support this clonotype. The genes are TRBV15 and TRBJ1-5; D gene uncertain. Germline V gives CDR1 LNHNV, CDR2 YYDKDF (reference sequence). V gave up 0 bases and J gave up 7 bases, with 10 bases separating them. The CDR3 totals 14 residues. The CDR3 is CATSREDHSQPQHF. The DNA for the CDR3 is TGTGCCACCAGCAGAGAGGATCACAGCCAGCCCCAGCATTTT.

The rearrangement links TRBV20-1 to TRBJ2-5, with 9 bases fitting TRBD1. The germline V gene encodes CDR1 DFQATT and CDR2 SNEGSKA (reference sequence). V dropped 6 bases and J dropped 0; count of bases not matched to a gene: 14. CDR3 length: 17 residues. As DNA, the CDR3 is TGCAGTGCCCACGTCCCGGGACAGGGTTTTTACCAAGAGACCCAGTACTTC. Its protein is CSAHVPGQGFYQETQYF.

The V gene is TRBV28, the J gene TRBJ1-2, with 10 bases fitting TRBD1. This CDR3 has 16 residues. Germline CDR1 is MDHEN and CDR2 is SYDVKM. V lost 1 base and J lost 7; bases outside the gene matches: 9. The CDR3 protein is CASSLYHRGQGSGYTF. As DNA, the CDR3 is TGTGCCAGCAGTTTATACCACCGGGGACAGGGGTCTGGCTACACCTTC.

This clonotype was counted a few times. V gene TRBV20-1 combines with J gene TRBJ2-7; TRBD1 matches at 9 bases. Losses at the gene ends were 6 bases for V and 4 bases for J; bases not matched to a gene: 7. Germline-derived CDR1 and CDR2 are DFQATT and SNEGSKA (reference sequence). The CDR3 totals 13 residues. The CDR3 DNA follows: TGCAGTGCCAGGACAGGGGTGGTTTACGAGCAGTACTTC. Encoded protein: CSARTGVVYEQYF.

Ten or more counts support this clonotype. The chain uses TRBV2 and TRBJ2-7; 7 bases align to TRBD2. The length of the CDR3 is 15 residues. V trimming: 5 bases; J trimming: 0 bases; junction bases outside the gene matches: 7. Germline assignment: CDR1 SNHLY and CDR2 FYNNEI. In DNA, the CDR3 is TGTGCCAGCAGTACCTCTAGCGGTAGCTCCTACGAGCAGTACTTC. Translation: CASSTSSGSSYEQYF.

This clonotype was observed a few times. The chain links TRBV7-8 to TRBJ2-1; 13 nucleotides match TRBD2. The trim removed 5 bases at V and 5 bases at J, leaving 6 bases unmatched. Germline V lookup: CDR1 SGHVS, CDR2 FQNEAQ. The CDR3 runs to 16 residues. CDR3 DNA: TGTGCCAGCAGCACGCCGGGACTAGCGGGGAACAATGAGCAGTTCTTC. Amino acids: CASSTPGLAGNNEQFF.

This clonotype was seen many times. This rearrangement joins TRBV20-1 to TRBJ2-3; D is perhaps TRBD1 or TRBD2 (5 bases each). Germline V gives CDR1 DFQATT, CDR2 SNEGSKA (reference sequence). The CDR3 contains 15 residues. V lost 7 bases and J 2 bases, leaving 19 bases between the germline ends. The CDR3 DNA reads TGCAGTGGGGAGCCGGGACGACACTCCACAGATACGCAGTATTTT. This translates into CSGEPGRHSTDTQYF.

The chain employs TRBV6-1 and TRBJ2-5; D possibly matches TRBD1 or TRBD2 (7 bases each). V lost 6 bases and J 2 bases, leaving 13 bases between the germline ends. The CDR3 sequence is 14 residues long. Germline values: CDR1 MNHNS, CDR2 SASEGT. The CDR3 loop is CASRSGGVQETQYF. The CDR3 DNA is TGTGCCAGCAGATCAGGGGGGGTTCAAGAGACCCAGTACTTC.

This clonotype was observed a handful of times. This chain links TRBV5-1 with TRBJ2-7; 9 bases match TRBD2. Losses at the gene ends were 3 bases for V and 6 bases for J; bases not matched to a gene: 10. Germline-derived CDR1 and CDR2 are SGHRS and YFSETQ. There are 15 residues in the CDR3. The DNA for the CDR3 is TGCGCCAGCAGCTCGTCGTTGGCGGGAGGGCGCGAGCAGTACTTC. Its translation is CASSSSLAGGREQYF.